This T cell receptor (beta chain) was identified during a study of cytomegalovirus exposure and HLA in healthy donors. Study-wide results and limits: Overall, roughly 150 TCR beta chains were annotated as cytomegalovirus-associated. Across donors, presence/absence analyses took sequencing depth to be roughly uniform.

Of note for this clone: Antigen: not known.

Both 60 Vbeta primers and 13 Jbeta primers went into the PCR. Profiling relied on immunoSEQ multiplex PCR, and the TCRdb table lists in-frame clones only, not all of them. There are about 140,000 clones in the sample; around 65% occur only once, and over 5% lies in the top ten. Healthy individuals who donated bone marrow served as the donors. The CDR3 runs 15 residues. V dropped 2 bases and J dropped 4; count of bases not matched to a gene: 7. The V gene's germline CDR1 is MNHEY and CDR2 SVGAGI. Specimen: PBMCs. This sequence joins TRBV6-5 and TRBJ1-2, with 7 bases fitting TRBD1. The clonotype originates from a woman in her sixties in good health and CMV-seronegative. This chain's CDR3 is CASSYEQGILYGYTF. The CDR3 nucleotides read TGTGCCAGCAGTTACGAACAGGGGATCCTCTATGGCTACACCTTC.